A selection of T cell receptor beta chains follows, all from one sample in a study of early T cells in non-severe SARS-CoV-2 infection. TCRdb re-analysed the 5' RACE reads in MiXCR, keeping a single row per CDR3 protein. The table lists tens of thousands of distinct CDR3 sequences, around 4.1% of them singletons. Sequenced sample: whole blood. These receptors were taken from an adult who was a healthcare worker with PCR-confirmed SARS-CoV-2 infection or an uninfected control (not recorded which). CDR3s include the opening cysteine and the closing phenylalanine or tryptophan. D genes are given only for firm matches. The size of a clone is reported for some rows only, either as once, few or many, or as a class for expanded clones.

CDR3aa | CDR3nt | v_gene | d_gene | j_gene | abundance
CASIEITGSFSPLHF | TGTGCCAGCATCGAAATTACAGGATCCTTTTCACCCCTCCACTTT | TRBV7-2 | - | TRBJ1-6 | many
CASSSPERDPSTDTQYF | TGTGCCAGCAGCTCACCCGAGCGGGACCCTAGCACAGATACGCAGTATTTT | TRBV7-9 | TRBD2 | TRBJ2-3 | many
CASRTGGEKLFF | TGTGCCAGCAGGACAGGGGGGGAAAAACTGTTTTTT | TRBV12-3/TRBV12-4 | TRBD1 | TRBJ1-4 | many
CASSLIMGGAAYEQYF | TGCGCCAGCAGCCTGATAATGGGGGGCGCGGCCTACGAGCAGTACTTC | TRBV5-1 | - | TRBJ2-7 | many
CASSVQGNTIYF | TGCGCCAGCAGTGTCCAGGGAAACACCATATATTTT | TRBV10-2 | - | TRBJ1-3 | many
CASSTSGVGTEAFF | TGTGCCAGCAGCACATCCGGGGTTGGCACTGAAGCTTTCTTT | TRBV11-3 | - | TRBJ1-1 | many
CSVTGNADEQYF | TGCAGCGTGACGGGAAATGCGGACGAGCAGTACTTC | TRBV29-1 | - | TRBJ2-7 | many
CASKMAAGGQETQYF | TGTGCCAGCAAAATGGCGGCGGGAGGGCAAGAGACCCAGTACTTC | TRBV19 | TRBD2 | TRBJ2-5 | -
CSVLGRYEAFF | TGCAGCGTTCTGGGACGGTATGAAGCTTTCTTT | TRBV29-1 | - | TRBJ1-1 | few
CASSGRTGVEAFF | TGTGCCAGCAGCGGGCGTACAGGGGTTGAAGCTTTCTTT | TRBV9 | TRBD1 | TRBJ1-1 | few
CASSPTGYEQFF | TGTGCCAGCAGTCCAACAGGGTATGAGCAGTTCTTC | TRBV6-5 | - | TRBJ2-1 | many
CASSGLRTDTQYF | TGTGCCAGCAGTGGATTACGCACAGATACGCAGTATTTT | TRBV12-3/TRBV12-4 | - | TRBJ2-3 | many
CASSYSTVTDTQYF | TGTGCCAGCAGTTACTCGACCGTCACAGATACGCAGTATTTT | TRBV6-2/TRBV6-3 | - | TRBJ2-3 | -
CSAPGTGGMGYGYTF | TGCAGTGCTCCAGGGACAGGGGGCATGGGCTATGGCTACACCTTC | TRBV20-1 | TRBD1 | TRBJ1-2 | many
CASSYLPPTGTGGDEQYF | TGTGCCAGCAGTTACCTGCCCCCAACCGGGACAGGGGGCGACGAGCAGTACTTC | TRBV6-5 | TRBD1 | TRBJ2-7 | many
CASSPPKTGGKPYEQYF | TGTGCCAGCAGCCCACCCAAGACAGGGGGCAAGCCCTACGAGCAGTACTTC | TRBV7-9 | TRBD1 | TRBJ2-7 | many
CASSLTLRGGTTIF | TGTGCCAGCAGTCTAACTCTACGGGGGGGCACCACAATCTTC | TRBV7-2 | TRBD2 | TRBJ2-1 | many
CASSPGGGPSYNEQFF | TGCGCCAGCAGCCCAGGGGGGGGACCCTCCTACAATGAGCAGTTCTTC | TRBV5-1 | - | TRBJ2-1 | many
CASSGPGLSNEKLFF | TGTGCCAGCAGCGGGCCGGGCCTTTCGAATGAAAAACTGTTTTTT | TRBV3-1 | - | TRBJ1-4 | many
CASSVEQGSSTEAFF | TGTGCCAGCAGCGTAGAACAGGGGTCTTCTACTGAAGCTTTCTTT | TRBV9 | TRBD1 | TRBJ1-1 | many
CASSTSGNEQFF | TGTGCCAGCAGCACTAGTGGCAATGAGCAGTTCTTC | TRBV12-3/TRBV12-4 | - | TRBJ2-1 | many
CASSLEAAGSYEQYF | TGTGCCAGCAGCTTAGAGGCAGCTGGCTCCTACGAGCAGTACTTC | TRBV7-6 | - | TRBJ2-7 | -
CASSLMGIGDTEAFF | TGTGCCAGCAGCTTAATGGGGATTGGTGACACTGAAGCTTTCTTT | TRBV7-2 | - | TRBJ1-1 | -
CASSLEWQGGEQFF | TGTGCCAGCAGCTTAGAGTGGCAGGGGGGTGAGCAGTTCTTC | TRBV7-2 | - | TRBJ2-1 | many